The 6 T cell receptor beta chains below were found in one sample sequenced in a study of blood T cell repertoires in COVID-19. Sequencing used immunoSEQ multiplex PCR; TCRdb keeps in-frame clones, though not all of them. Among 150,000 to 200,000 clones, 86% were seen once, and the ten largest hold around 9%. Sequenced input: peripheral blood. These receptors all come from a man aged 50 to 60 with active or convalescent COVID-19.

This chain links TRBV19 with TRBJ1-5, with TRBD1 identical over 12 bases. The CDR3 length is 16 residues. Unmatched junction bases numbered 6, after V lost 4 bases and J lost 5 bases. The germline CDR1 and CDR2 sequences are LNHDA and SQIVND (reference sequence). CDR3 nucleotides: TGTGCCAGTAGTAAGGGACAGGGGGCTTGGGATCAGCCCCAGCATTTT. It yields the protein CASSKGQGAWDQPQHF.

This clone has just a few counts. The CDR3 DNA reads as TGTGCCAGCAGCTTAAATGAAAAACTGTTTTTT. Protein product: CASSLNEKLFF. V gene TRBV3-1 (or the pseudogene TRBV3-2) combines with J gene TRBJ1-4; D ambiguous. This CDR3 spans 11 amino acids. CDR1 and CDR2 from the germline V gene are LGHDT and YNNKEL (reference sequence). V was clipped by 5 bases and J by 5 bases, with 3 bases between them.

This sequence joins TRBV10-3 and TRBJ1-2; D possibly corresponds to TRBD1 (6 bases). Germline CDR1 and CDR2: ENHRY and SYGVKD. The CDR3 is 12 amino acids. V shed 6 bases and J shed 7 bases, with 12 bases lying between them. As DNA, the CDR3 is TGTGCCATCAGGGGGGACAATGCTGGCTACACCTTC. Translating it yields CAIRGDNAGYTF.

V is TRBV29-1 and J is TRBJ1-4; D may be TRBD1 (5 bases). The CDR3 length is 14 residues. CDR1 is SQVTM, CDR2 ANQGSEA, per germline. The V end lost 4 bases, the J end lost 4 bases, and 13 bases lay between the germline ends. CDR3 region: CSVVSGASNEKLFF. CDR3 bases: TGCAGCGTTGTATCTGGGGCGAGTAATGAAAAACTGTTTTTT. Full variable domain (outside the CDR3, taken from reference TRBV29-1 and TRBJ1-4): SAVISQKPSRDICQRGTSLTIQCQVDSQVTMMFWYRQQPGQSLTLIATANQGSEATYESGFVIDKFPISRPNLTFSTLTVSNMSPEDSSIYLCSVVSGASNEKLFFGSGTQLSVL.

For the CDR3, the DNA is TGTGCCACCAGCAGACCCTCAGACAGCGTTGAAGCTTTCTTT. It yields the protein CATSRPSDSVEAFF. The gene calls are TRBV15 and TRBJ1-1, with a possible D match to TRBD1 (5 bases). Trimming took 2 bases from V and 7 from J, leaving 14 bases between them. Germline V CDR1 and CDR2: LNHNV, YYDKDF (reference sequence). The CDR3 is 14 residues long.

V usage is TRBV10-3 and J usage is TRBJ2-7, with a tentative D call TRBD2 (6 bases). The CDR3 is 13 amino acids. Per germline, CDR1 ENHRY and CDR2 SYGVKD. The V end lost 6 bases, the J end lost 2 bases, and 11 bases lay between the germline ends. The CDR3 coding sequence is TGTGCCATCAGCGATAGCGGAACCTACGAGCAGTACTTC. Encoded protein: CAISDSGTYEQYF.